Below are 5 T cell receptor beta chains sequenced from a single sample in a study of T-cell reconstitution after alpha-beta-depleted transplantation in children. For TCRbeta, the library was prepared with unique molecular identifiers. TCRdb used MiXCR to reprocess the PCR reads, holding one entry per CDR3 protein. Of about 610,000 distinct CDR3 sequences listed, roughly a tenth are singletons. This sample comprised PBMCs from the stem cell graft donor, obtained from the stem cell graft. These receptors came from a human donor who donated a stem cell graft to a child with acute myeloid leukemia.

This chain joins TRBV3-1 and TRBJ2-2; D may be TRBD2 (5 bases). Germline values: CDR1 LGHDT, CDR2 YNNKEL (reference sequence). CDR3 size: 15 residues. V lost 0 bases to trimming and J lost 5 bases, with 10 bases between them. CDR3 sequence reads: CASSQDLLETGELFF. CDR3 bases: TGTGCCAGCAGCCAAGATCTACTAGAAACCGGGGAGCTGTTTTTT.

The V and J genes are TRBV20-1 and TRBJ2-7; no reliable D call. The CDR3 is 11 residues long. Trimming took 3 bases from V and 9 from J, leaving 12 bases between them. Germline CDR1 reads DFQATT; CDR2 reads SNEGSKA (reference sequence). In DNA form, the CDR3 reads TGCAGTGCTAGGGAGAGTATTGTGCAGTACTTC. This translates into CSARESIVQYF.

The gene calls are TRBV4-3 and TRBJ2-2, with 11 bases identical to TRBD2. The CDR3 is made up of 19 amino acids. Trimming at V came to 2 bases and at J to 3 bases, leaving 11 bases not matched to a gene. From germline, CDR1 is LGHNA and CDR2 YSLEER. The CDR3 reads CASSQSLLSGRGDTGELFF. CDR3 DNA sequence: TGCGCCAGCAGCCAATCGCTCCTTAGCGGGAGGGGGGACACCGGGGAGCTGTTTTTT.

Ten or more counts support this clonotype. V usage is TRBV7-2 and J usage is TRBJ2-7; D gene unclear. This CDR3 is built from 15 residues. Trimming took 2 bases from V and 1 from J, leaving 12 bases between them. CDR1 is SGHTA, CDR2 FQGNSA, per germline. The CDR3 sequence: CASSLLPAPSYEQYF. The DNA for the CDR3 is TGTGCCAGCAGCTTATTACCAGCGCCATCCTACGAGCAGTACTTC.

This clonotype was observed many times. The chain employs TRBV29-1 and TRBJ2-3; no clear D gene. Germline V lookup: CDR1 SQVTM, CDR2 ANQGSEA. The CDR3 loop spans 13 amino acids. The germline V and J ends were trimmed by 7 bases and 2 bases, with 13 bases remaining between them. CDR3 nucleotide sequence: TGCAGCGCTAAGACACTCCTCACAGATACGCAGTATTTT. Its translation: CSAKTLLTDTQYF.